Below are 20 T cell receptor beta chains sequenced from a single sample in a study of T cells in Graves' hyperthyroidism and ophthalmopathy. Amplification of TCR beta CDR3 regions was performed using RNA transcripts as template. Researchers ran a first-round RT-PCR on the TCR CDR3 using the HTBI primer set. One entry per CDR3 protein results from TCRdb running MiXCR on the multiplex PCR reads. In the table there are 450,000 to 600,000 distinct CDR3 sequences, about 20% of which are singletons. Sequenced material: blood. Receptor source: a man aged 40-49 years with Graves' ophthalmopathy.

This clonotype was observed a handful of times. V and J are TRBV12-3 or TRBV12-4 and TRBJ2-5; 7 nucleotides match TRBD1. The CDR3 runs to 15 residues. The V segment lost 6 bases and the J segment 5 bases; nucleotides outside the gene matches: 12. CDR3 sequence reads: CASSHGQVRRETQYF. DNA for the CDR3: TGTGCCAGCAGCCACGGACAGGTTCGGAGGGAGACCCAGTACTTC.

About this clonotype itself: With a much larger clone just one base away, this may be a read error. CDR3 DNA sequence: TGTGCCAGCAGCCAAGACAGGGGGCGACCGAACACTAAAGCTTTCTTT. Amino acid sequence: CASSQDRGRPNTKAFF. J is TRBJ1-1 and V is TRBV3-1; the match to TRBD1 covers 8 bases. The CDR3 contains 16 residues. Germline lookup yields CDR1 LGHDT and CDR2 YNNKEL (reference sequence).

The chain couples TRBV11-2 to TRBJ2-1; TRBD2 matches at 7 bases. The CDR3 has 17 amino acids. CDR1 and CDR2 from the germline V gene are SGHAT and FQNNGV. Unmatched junction bases numbered 21, after V lost 7 bases and J lost 9 bases. CDR3 sequence: CASIPGRLGEGLGEQFF. CDR3 sequence (DNA): TGTGCCAGCATCCCCGGGCGCTTAGGGGAGGGCCTTGGTGAGCAGTTCTTC.

This chain connects TRBV29-1 to TRBJ2-7; 10 bases are shared with TRBD1. V lost 7 bases, J lost 2 bases, and 8 bases stayed unmatched. Germline V gives CDR1 SQVTM, CDR2 ANQGSEA. The CDR3 is 14 residues long. The CDR3 DNA sequence: TGCAGCGCCACCGGGACAGGGGCTACCTACGAGCAGTACTTC. Its translation: CSATGTGATYEQYF.

This clonotype showed up many times. V and J are TRBV20-1 and TRBJ2-4, with D possibly matching TRBD1 (6 bases). The germline V gene has CDR1 DFQATT and CDR2 SNEGSKA (reference sequence). The CDR3 has 14 amino acids. The V gene lost 1 base and the J gene lost 1 base, with 8 bases spanning the gap. The chain's CDR3 is CSARGQGAKNIQYF. CDR3 bases: TGCAGTGCTAGAGGGCAGGGGGCCAAAAACATTCAGTACTTC.

This chain connects TRBV20-1 to TRBJ2-3; D call uncertain. Germline V CDR1 and CDR2: DFQATT, SNEGSKA (reference sequence). The CDR3 consists of 14 residues. Trimming stripped 2 bases from V and 7 bases from J, with 16 bases between. CDR3 residues: CSARKTVHPNTQYF. CDR3 bases: TGCAGTGCTAGAAAAACAGTTCACCCCAATACGCAGTATTTT.

This sequence joins TRBV27 and TRBJ2-7, with TRBD2 matching 8 bases. Trimming cost V 4 bases and J 7 bases; bases outside gene matches: 6. The CDR3 runs 13 residues. CDR1 and CDR2 from the germline V gene are MNHEY and SMNVEV (reference sequence). The chain's CDR3 is CASSYGGAGEQYF. The CDR3 coding sequence is TGTGCCAGCAGTTACGGGGGGGCCGGGGAGCAGTACTTC.

Note on this clonotype: A much larger clone is a single base away; this may be a read error. The chain links TRBV6-5 to TRBJ1-2, with no clear D. This CDR3 comprises 15 residues. Germline assignment: CDR1 MNHEY and CDR2 SVGAGI. CDR3 loop: CAGSYSKLTTYGYTF. The CDR3 DNA reads TGTGCCGGCAGTTACTCGAAACTGACAACATATGGCTACACCTTC.

This clonotype was seen more than once but under ten times. This chain links TRBV12-5 with TRBJ1-2; D gene uncertain. The CDR3 totals 13 residues. Germline V gives CDR1 LGHNT, CDR2 FRNRAP. V lost 1 base to trimming and J lost 1 base, with 4 bases between them. CDR3 sequence (DNA): TGTGCTAGTGGTTTGGCCGGTAACTATGGCTACACCTTC. Amino acid sequence: CASGLAGNYGYTF.

This clonotype has only a few counts. The chain employs TRBV6-5 and TRBJ1-1; 7 bases line up with TRBD1. The V and J ends lost 4 bases and 8 bases, in that order; junction bases with no gene match: 7. Germline V gene data show CDR1 as MNHEY and CDR2 as SVGAGI. The CDR3 spans 13 residues. CDR3 protein: CASSFIPQGEAFF. In DNA, the CDR3 is TGTGCCAGCAGTTTCATACCACAGGGGGAAGCTTTCTTT.

This clonotype came up once. V gene TRBV10-1 combines with J gene TRBJ2-7; D ambiguous. Trimming stripped 3 bases from V and 0 bases from J, with 9 bases between. The CDR3 is 14 residues long. Germline V lookup: CDR1 WNHNN, CDR2 SYGVQD (reference sequence). The CDR3 spells CASSDGTFSYEQYF. In nucleotides, the CDR3 is TGCGCCAGCAGTGACGGCACTTTCTCCTACGAGCAGTACTTC.

On this clonotype: Compared with germline, one end of the junction differs, possibly owing to a read error. V gene TRBV5-1 combines with J gene TRBJ2-1, with 10 bases aligning to TRBD1. The CDR3 consists of 16 residues. Germline CDR1 reads SGHRS; CDR2 reads YFSETQ. This CDR3 is CASSPEDRGSYNEQFF. DNA for the CDR3: TGTGCCAGCAGCCCCGAGGACAGGGGGTCCTACAATGAGCAGTTCTTC.

There are many counts of this clonotype. The rearrangement joins TRBV5-1 to TRBJ2-1; a possible D gene is TRBD1 (6 bases). CDR3 length equals 14 residues. Germline V gene data show CDR1 as SGHRS and CDR2 as YFSETQ. V shed 5 bases and J shed 8 bases, with 17 bases lying between them. The chain's CDR3 is CASSLQGTIDEQFF. DNA for the CDR3: TGCGCCAGCAGTCTACAGGGTACGATCGATGAGCAGTTCTTC.

This clonotype was seen once. This rearrangement joins TRBV6-1 to TRBJ2-5; TRBD1 agrees at 11 bases. Germline V gives CDR1 MNHNS, CDR2 SASEGT. The CDR3 loop spans 15 amino acids. The V gene end was trimmed by 6 bases and the J gene end by 6 bases; junction bases not matched to a gene: 9. CDR3 bases: TGTGCCAGCAGAAACCCGGGACAGGGGGTGAAGACCCAGTACTTC. Its protein product is CASRNPGQGVKTQYF.

The chain carries TRBV6-8 and TRBJ2-1; weak D call: TRBD2 (6 bases). The CDR3 extends over 17 amino acids. Germline V gene lookup returns CDR1 MNHGY and CDR2 SAAAGT. V was trimmed by 0 bases and J by 8 bases, leaving 20 bases between them. The CDR3 DNA follows: TGTGCCAGCAGTTACTCGATACTGGGTTCCTGGGGGGATGAGCAGTTCTTC. Amino acid sequence: CASSYSILGSWGDEQFF.

This clonotype has a single count. The rearrangement links TRBV11-3 to TRBJ2-5; TRBD2 matches at 8 bases. Germline CDR1 SGHNT, CDR2 YENEEA. Trimming cost V 8 bases and J 4 bases; bases outside gene matches: 9. This CDR3 has 14 amino acids. This CDR3 reads CASDEREFLETQYF. The CDR3 DNA is TGTGCCAGCGACGAGCGGGAGTTTCTAGAGACCCAGTACTTC.

There are many counts of this clonotype. The CDR3 protein is CASGAPRGGLETQYF. CDR3 nucleotides: TGTGCTAGTGGTGCACCCCGCGGGGGGCTAGAGACCCAGTACTTC. V is TRBV12-5 and J is TRBJ2-5; 8 bases match TRBD2. Germline assignment: CDR1 LGHNT and CDR2 FRNRAP. The CDR3 runs 15 residues. V shed 5 bases, J shed 4 bases, and the junction held 9 bases outside the gene matches.

V and J are TRBV27 and TRBJ1-5; 7 bases are a match to TRBD1. The CDR3 spans 14 residues. The ends lost 5 bases at V and 5 bases at J; junction bases unmatched: 6. Germline V gives CDR1 MNHEY, CDR2 SMNVEV (reference sequence). DNA for the CDR3: TGTGCCAGCAGTCCCGGGACAGAGGATCAGCCCCAGCATTTT. Amino acid sequence: CASSPGTEDQPQHF.

The V and J genes are TRBV27 and TRBJ1-2; 9 bases align to TRBD1. From germline, CDR1 is MNHEY and CDR2 SMNVEV (reference sequence). With 3 bases clipped from V and 6 bases from J, the junction kept 11 bases outside the gene matches. The length of the CDR3 is 16 residues. For the CDR3, the DNA is TGTGCCAGCAGTTTGGGGACAGGGAGTAGGGAGGATGGCTACACCTTC. It codes for CASSLGTGSREDGYTF.

This clonotype was seen repeatedly, ten times or more. The chain carries TRBV2 and TRBJ2-3, with D possibly being TRBD1 or TRBD2 (5 bases each). The V end lost 4 bases, the J end lost 2 bases, and 16 bases lay between the germline ends. This CDR3 contains 16 residues. Germline CDR1 and CDR2: SNHLY and FYNNEI. CDR3 nucleotides: TGTGCCAGCAGTGTGAGGGGTACGACAGCCACAGATACGCAGTATTTT. It translates to CASSVRGTTATDTQYF. The full variable domain, completed using reference TRBV2 and TRBJ2-3, is EPEVTQTPSHQVTQMGQEVILRCVPISNHLYFYWYRQILGQKVEFLVSFYNNEISEKSEIFDDQFSVERPDGSNFTLKIRSTKLEDSAMYFCASSVRGTTATDTQYFGPGTRLTVL.